A selection of T cell receptor beta chains follows, all from one sample in a study of breast tumors, draining lymph nodes, adjacent tissues. TCRdb reprocessed the multiplex PCR reads with MiXCR, giving one entry per CDR3 protein. The data contain 270,000 or so distinct CDR3 sequences, roughly 30% of them singletons. The sequencing input was axillary lymph node tissue. The receptors come from a female donor with breast cancer. Some clones in this sample may be carry-over from other donors' samples. CDR3s include the opening cysteine and the closing phenylalanine or tryptophan. A D gene is named only where the DNA matches it firmly. Only some rows state a clone size, as once, few, many or a class for expanded clones.

J: TRBJ2-7
size: many
D: .
V: TRBV7-2
DNA: TGTGCCAGCAGCCTACTACTAGGGGACGGCTACGAGCAGTACTTC
CDR3: CASSLLLGDGYEQYF

J: TRBJ2-5
size: .
D: TRBD2
V: TRBV6-2/TRBV6-3
DNA: TGTGCCAGCAGTTACGCTCCGCTAGCGGGGGTCCAAGAGGCCCAGTACTTC
CDR3: CASSYAPLAGVQEAQYF

J: TRBJ1-5
size: many
D: .
V: TRBV20-1
DNA: TGCAGTGCTAGTGCCGGGGGAACAAATCAGCCCCAGCATTTT
CDR3: CSASAGGTNQPQHF

J: TRBJ2-4
size: few
D: TRBD2
V: TRBV7-8
DNA: TGTGCCAGCAGCTTAAGGGGACTAGCGGTCCAAAACATTCAGTACTTC
CDR3: CASSLRGLAVQNIQYF

J: TRBJ2-1
size: .
D: TRBD2
V: TRBV15
DNA: TGTGCCACCAGCAGCTCCGGGACTAGCGGGAGAAGAGGATACAATGAGCAGTTCTTC
CDR3: CATSSSGTSGRRGYNEQFF

J: TRBJ2-2
size: .
D: TRBD2
V: TRBV30
DNA: TGTGCCTGGGGTAGCGGGAAGGGTGCCGGGGAGCTGTTTTTT
CDR3: CAWGSGKGAGELFF

J: TRBJ2-3
size: .
D: .
V: TRBV6-1
DNA: TGTGCCAGCAGCCGTGGGGGGGCTAGCGCAGATACGCAGTGTTTT
CDR3: CASSRGGASADTQCF

J: TRBJ1-1
size: .
D: .
V: TRBV5-1
DNA: TGCGCCAGCAGCTTGCAGGGGCCCAACACTGAAGCTTTCTTT
CDR3: CASSLQGPNTEAFF

J: TRBJ2-7
size: .
D: .
V: TRBV11-3
DNA: TGTGCCGTGTACCGAGCCTACGAGCAGTACTTC
CDR3: CAVYRAYEQYF

J: TRBJ1-1
size: .
D: .
V: TRBV4-3
DNA: TGCGCCAGCAGCCAAGTTAATGAAGCTTTCTTT
CDR3: CASSQVNEAFF

J: TRBJ1-5
size: many
D: .
V: TRBV20-1
DNA: TGCAGTGCTAGAGGGGGCTTGCAGCCCCAGCATTTT
CDR3: CSARGGLQPQHF

J: TRBJ1-6
size: many
D: .
V: TRBV6-5
DNA: TGTGCCAGCAGACAGGACAGCAGCTCCTATAATTCACCCCTCCACTTT
CDR3: CASRQDSSSYNSPLHF

J: TRBJ2-1
size: few
D: .
V: TRBV28
DNA: TGTGCCAGCACCCTTGGTGGTGGAGGGTTTTTCAATGAGCAGTTCTTC
CDR3: CASTLGGGGFFNEQFF

J: TRBJ2-2
size: many
D: .
V: TRBV7-6
DNA: TGTGCCAGCAGCTTAGCGCTAGGAGCCGGGGAGCTGTTTTTT
CDR3: CASSLALGAGELFF

J: TRBJ2-7
size: .
D: .
V: TRBV5-4
DNA: TGTGCCAGCGGCTCGAGAGCGGCCTCCTACGAGCAGTACTTC
CDR3: CASGSRAASYEQYF

J: TRBJ2-5
size: .
D: .
V: TRBV20-1
DNA: TGCAGTGCTCCCCCCCTCGGTGACAAGGCTCAAGAGACCCAGTACTTC
CDR3: CSAPPLGDKAQETQYF

J: TRBJ2-3
size: many
D: TRBD2
V: TRBV12-3/TRBV12-4
DNA: TGTGCCAGCAGTTTGGGACTAGCGGGAGGTGTGAACACAGATACGCAGTATTTT
CDR3: CASSLGLAGGVNTDTQYF

J: TRBJ2-7
size: few
D: .
V: TRBV5-5
DNA: TGTGCCAGCAGCTTGGTGGGGGCCCCCTACGAGCAGTACTTC
CDR3: CASSLVGAPYEQYF

J: TRBJ2-5
size: .
D: .
V: TRBV7-2
DNA: TGTGCCAGCAGCTTAGCGGCCAGGGCGGTAGGCCAGCCCCAGTACTTC
CDR3: CASSLAARAVGQPQYF

J: TRBJ1-3
size: .
D: .
V: TRBV15
DNA: TGTGCCACCAGCAGAGATCTAGTAGGGTATGGGGACTCTGGCACCACCATATATTTT
CDR3: CATSRDLVGYGDSGTTIYF

J: TRBJ2-1
size: many
D: TRBD2
V: TRBV20-1
DNA: TGCAGTGCTAGATTAGCGGGAGGGTACAATGAGCAGTTCTTC
CDR3: CSARLAGGYNEQFF

J: TRBJ2-2
size: many
D: TRBD2
V: TRBV24-1
DNA: TGTGCCACCAGTGATTTGGTGGGACTAGCGGGAGGTCGTGGCACCGGGGAGCTGTTTTTT
CDR3: CATSDLVGLAGGRGTGELFF

J: TRBJ1-5
size: many
D: TRBD1
V: TRBV30
DNA: TGTGCCTGGAGTGGGGACAGGGAACAGCCCCAGCATTTT
CDR3: CAWSGDREQPQHF

J: TRBJ1-1
size: few
D: .
V: TRBV29-1
DNA: TGCAGCGTCACACAGGGTGGAGGCACTGAAGCTTTCTTT
CDR3: CSVTQGGGTEAFF

J: TRBJ1-6
size: many
D: .
V: TRBV5-8
DNA: TGTGCCAGCAGCCGTGTCCGGGATCGTAATTCACCCCTCCACTTT
CDR3: CASSRVRDRNSPLHF